Following are 21 T cell receptor beta chains from one sample sequenced in a study of T cells after yellow fever vaccination. A single record per CDR3 protein comes from TCRdb applying MiXCR to the 5' RACE reads. The sample lists 300,000 to 450,000 distinct CDR3 sequences; approximately 8% were seen once. The material was PBMCs, obtained roughly 45 days after the first yellow fever vaccination. Receptors were obtained from a man aged 18 to 29 who received the YFV17D yellow fever vaccine.

Regarding this clonotype: This may arise from a read error, as a much more abundant clone is one base away. The chain combines TRBV10-3 with TRBJ2-3; TRBD2 agrees at 8 bases. Trimming took 3 bases from V and 8 from J; bases not matched to a gene: 10. Germline V gene lookup returns CDR1 ENHRY and CDR2 SYGVKD. The CDR3 loop spans 15 amino acids. CDR3 protein: CAISEAGEPPSTQYF. DNA of the CDR3: TGTGCCATCAGTGAAGCGGGGGAGCCACCTAGTACGCAGTATTTT.

V is TRBV12-3 or TRBV12-4 and J is TRBJ2-2; 7 nucleotides align to TRBD1. The CDR3 covers 16 residues. V shed 2 bases and J 4 bases; nucleotides not matched to a gene: 7. Here the CDR3 DNA reads TGTGCCAGCAGTTTACCCACAGGGGTGGGCACCGGGGAGCTGTTTTTT. It encodes CASSLPTGVGTGELFF.

The rearrangement joins TRBV19 to TRBJ1-5, with 7 bases that match TRBD1. Trimming took 7 bases from V and 5 from J; bases not matched to a gene: 5. This CDR3 has 13 residues. The germline V gene encodes CDR1 LNHDA and CDR2 SQIVND (reference sequence). In DNA, the CDR3 is TGTGCCAGTACCAATACAGGGGATCAGCCCCAGCATTTT. Protein: CASTNTGDQPQHF.

This clonotype was detected only a few times. The rearrangement links TRBV5-1 to TRBJ2-7, with TRBD1 identical over 7 bases. V lost 1 base and J lost 5; bases outside the gene matches: 6. CDR3 size: 14 residues. Germline V gene lookup returns CDR1 SGHRS and CDR2 YFSETQ. DNA of the CDR3: TGCGCCAGCAGCTTGACACAGGGGATCGACGAGCAGTACTTC. The encoded protein is CASSLTQGIDEQYF. The variable domain in full, with the rest retrieved from reference TRBV5-1 and TRBJ2-7, is KAGVTQTPRYLIKTRGQQVTLSCSPISGHRSVSWYQQTPGQGLQFLFEYFSETQRNKGNFPGRFSGRQFSNSRSEMNVSTLELGDSALYLCASSLTQGIDEQYFGPGTRLTVT.

The chain combines TRBV10-2 with TRBJ1-6; possibly TRBD1 for D (5 bases). Trimming took off 4 bases at V and 10 bases at J, with 14 bases between the two ends. Germline CDR1 and CDR2: WSHSY and SAAADI. The CDR3 extends over 14 amino acids. The CDR3 loop is CASSATQGGSPLHF. CDR3 nucleotide sequence: TGCGCCAGCAGTGCCACTCAGGGTGGATCACCCCTCCACTTT.

This clonotype was observed once. The chain combines TRBV29-1 with TRBJ2-3, with D maybe TRBD2 (5 bases). CDR1 is SQVTM, CDR2 ANQGSEA, per germline. This CDR3 comprises 15 residues. The V end lost 0 bases, the J end lost 3 bases, and 13 bases lay between the germline ends. The DNA of the CDR3 is TGCAGCGTTGAAGATTATCAGCGGAGTACAGATACGCAGTATTTT. Translated, it gives CSVEDYQRSTDTQYF.

In nucleotides, the CDR3 is TGTGCCATCAAGAAAGGGGGTACTTCGATGGCTACCGGGGAGCTGTTTTTT. This codes for CAIKKGGTSMATGELFF. The gene calls are TRBV10-3 and TRBJ2-2; D might be TRBD1 (6 bases). Trimming shortened V by 7 bases and J by 5 bases, and 23 bases separated the two germline ends. The CDR3 is 17 amino acids. CDR1 is ENHRY and CDR2 is SYGVKD in the germline V gene.

A few counts support this clonotype. V usage is TRBV27 and J usage is TRBJ1-2; D gene unclear. Germline-derived CDR1 and CDR2 are MNHEY and SMNVEV (reference sequence). This CDR3 has 13 amino acids. The V and J ends lost 7 bases and 8 bases respectively, with 17 bases between them. The CDR3 region has the DNA TGTGCCAGCACCGCATGGGGTAGTGCCGGCTACACCTTC. It translates to CASTAWGSAGYTF.

The genes are TRBV19 and TRBJ1-1, with D hard to call. CDR1 and CDR2 (germline): LNHDA, SQIVND (reference sequence). Trimming pared 4 bases from V and 0 bases from J, leaving 6 bases between. There are 13 residues in the CDR3. The chain's CDR3 is CASSTGLNTEAFF. The CDR3 nucleotides read TGTGCCAGTAGTACTGGCCTGAACACTGAAGCTTTCTTT.

The genes are TRBV10-3 and TRBJ1-2; TRBD1 matches at 7 bases. V trimming: 0 bases; J trimming: 4 bases; junction bases outside the gene matches: 5. CDR1 and CDR2 from the germline V gene are ENHRY and SYGVKD. The CDR3 runs 15 residues. The CDR3 protein is CAISESTGLVYGYTF. CDR3 nucleotide sequence: TGTGCCATCAGTGAGTCGACAGGGTTGGTCTATGGCTACACCTTC.

This clonotype was seen many times. The CDR3 sequence is CASSLISLPQETQYF. The CDR3 DNA sequence: TGTGCCAGCAGCCTTATTTCCCTACCCCAAGAGACCCAGTACTTC. The J gene is TRBJ2-5, the V gene TRBV7-6; D uncertain. The CDR3 has 15 residues. Germline CDR1 reads SGHVS; CDR2 reads FNYEAQ. V dropped 5 bases and J dropped 1 base, with 14 bases sitting between them. The whole variable domain, remainder taken from reference TRBV7-6 and TRBJ2-5, is GAGVSQSPRYKVTKRGQDVALRCDPISGHVSLYWYRQALGQGPEFLTYFNYEAQQDKSGLPNDRFSAERPEGSISTLTIQRTEQRDSAMYRCASSLISLPQETQYFGPGTRLLVL.

This clonotype was picked up a small number of times. The rearrangement uses TRBV29-1 and TRBJ2-5; D is uncertain. CDR3 size: 10 residues. Germline CDR1 and CDR2: SQVTM and ANQGSEA. Trimming took 8 bases from V and 4 from J, leaving 8 bases between them. The CDR3: CSIWGETQYF. The DNA for the CDR3 is TGCAGCATTTGGGGAGAGACCCAGTACTTC.

This clonotype appeared a few times. This chain connects TRBV4-3 to TRBJ2-6; TRBD2 might be the D (5 bases). The CDR3 totals 19 residues. V gave up 5 bases and J gave up 4 bases, with 24 bases separating them. Germline values: CDR1 LGHNA, CDR2 YSLEER. CDR3 protein: CASSSSGGQNFIGANVLTF. CDR3 nucleotides: TGCGCCAGCAGCTCAAGCGGAGGTCAGAATTTCATAGGGGCCAACGTCCTGACTTTC.

This clonotype was detected a few times. V usage is TRBV7-6 and J usage is TRBJ1-1; D might be TRBD1 (5 bases). CDR3 size: 16 residues. V was shortened by 4 bases and J by 0 bases, with 15 bases between the two germline ends. Germline loops: CDR1 SGHVS, CDR2 FNYEAQ. As DNA, the CDR3 is TGTGCCAGCAGCTCTTCGCGGGGGTTGGTGAACACTGAAGCTTTCTTT. Protein: CASSSSRGLVNTEAFF.

This clonotype was seen many times. The J gene is TRBJ2-5, the V gene TRBV7-9; D not certain. Germline V gene data show CDR1 as SEHNR and CDR2 as FQNEAQ (reference sequence). V was pared by 8 bases and J by 1 base, with 8 bases between. CDR3 length: 12 amino acids. For the CDR3, the DNA is TGTGCCAGCGTCTATGGCCAAGAGACCCAGTACTTC. As protein: CASVYGQETQYF. The entire variable domain, with the rest obtained from reference TRBV7-9 and TRBJ2-5, is as follows: DTGVSQNPRHKITKRGQNVTFRCDPISEHNRLYWYRQTLGQGPEFLTYFQNEAQLEKSRLLSDRFSAERPKGSFSTLEIQRTEQGDSAMYLCASVYGQETQYFGPGTRLLVL.

V is TRBV20-1 and J is TRBJ1-5; no firm D call. The ends were cut back, 2 bases at V and 0 bases at J, with 8 bases in the middle. The CDR3 covers 14 residues. Germline V lookup: CDR1 DFQATT, CDR2 SNEGSKA (reference sequence). The CDR3 nucleotides are TGCAGTGCTAGATCGGGAGATAGCAATCAGCCCCAGCATTTT. It is translated as CSARSGDSNQPQHF.

The J gene is TRBJ2-7, the V gene TRBV5-1, with 8 bases aligning to TRBD1. The CDR3 is 14 residues long. Germline CDR1 SGHRS, CDR2 YFSETQ. J gave up 3 bases and V 4 bases, and 6 bases lay outside the gene matches. Written as DNA, the CDR3 is TGCGCCAGCAGCCCGGGACAGGCCCGCTACGAGCAGTACTTC. Its translation is CASSPGQARYEQYF. The full variable domain, in which reference TRBV5-1 and TRBJ2-7 provide the parts outside the CDR3, is KAGVTQTPRYLIKTRGQQVTLSCSPISGHRSVSWYQQTPGQGLQFLFEYFSETQRNKGNFPGRFSGRQFSNSRSEMNVSTLELGDSALYLCASSPGQARYEQYFGPGTRLTVT.

CDR3: CASSDRVWGNQPQHF. The CDR3 DNA sequence: TGTGCCAGCAGCGATAGGGTTTGGGGCAATCAGCCCCAGCATTTT. V is TRBV5-6 and J is TRBJ1-5; D gene ambiguous. Looked up from germline, CDR1 is SGHDT and CDR2 is YYEEEE. Trimming pared 4 bases from V and 2 bases from J, leaving 13 bases between. This CDR3 is 15 amino acids long.

There are a few counts of this clonotype. The V gene is TRBV12-3 or TRBV12-4, the J gene TRBJ2-7; TRBD2 matches 7 bases. This CDR3 has 14 amino acids. V lost 8 bases, J lost 6 bases, and 13 bases stayed unmatched. Here the CDR3 DNA reads TGTGCCAGCGGGCGGCTAGCGGTCGGGGGCGAGCAGTACTTC. It yields the protein CASGRLAVGGEQYF.

This clonotype turned up a few times. V and J are TRBV4-3 and TRBJ2-7; 9 bases map to TRBD2. The CDR3 is 15 amino acids. CDR1 and CDR2 (germline): LGHNA, YSLEER. Trimming took 1 base from V and 2 from J; bases not matched to a gene: 3. CDR3 in amino acids: CASSQAGTSTYEQYF. The CDR3 coding sequence is TGCGCCAGCAGCCAAGCCGGGACTAGCACCTACGAGCAGTACTTC.

This clonotype was counted many times. The gene calls are TRBV2 and TRBJ1-1; TRBD1 is a possible D gene (5 bases). The V gene lost 6 bases and the J gene lost 4 bases, with 15 bases spanning the gap. This CDR3 spans 14 amino acids. CDR1 SNHLY and CDR2 FYNNEI come from the germline V gene. CDR3 sequence reads: CASRAVGGGTEAFF. CDR3 coding DNA: TGTGCCAGCAGGGCGGTGGGGGGTGGCACTGAAGCTTTCTTT.